One T cell receptor beta chain is described in this entry. V was pared by 6 bases and J by 4 bases, with 12 bases of the junction left unmatched. Germline V lookup: CDR1 LNHDA, CDR2 SQIVND (reference sequence). The CDR3 has 15 amino acids. This specimen belongs to a study of cytomegalovirus exposure and HLA in healthy donors. With 60 Vbeta and 13 Jbeta primers, the PCR was carried out. TCRdb's copy holds only in-frame clones and misses some; the assay was immunoSEQ multiplex PCR. The sample consists of about 130,000 clones, around 73% of them appearing once. This clonotype originated in a female donor in good health and CMV-seronegative. The chain has TRBV19 and TRBJ2-7; 7 bases are shared with TRBD2. The sequenced material came from PBMCs. CDR3 residues: CASRNGAGSNYEQYF. The CDR3 DNA is TGTGCCAGTAGGAATGGAGCGGGATCGAATTACGAGCAGTACTTC.